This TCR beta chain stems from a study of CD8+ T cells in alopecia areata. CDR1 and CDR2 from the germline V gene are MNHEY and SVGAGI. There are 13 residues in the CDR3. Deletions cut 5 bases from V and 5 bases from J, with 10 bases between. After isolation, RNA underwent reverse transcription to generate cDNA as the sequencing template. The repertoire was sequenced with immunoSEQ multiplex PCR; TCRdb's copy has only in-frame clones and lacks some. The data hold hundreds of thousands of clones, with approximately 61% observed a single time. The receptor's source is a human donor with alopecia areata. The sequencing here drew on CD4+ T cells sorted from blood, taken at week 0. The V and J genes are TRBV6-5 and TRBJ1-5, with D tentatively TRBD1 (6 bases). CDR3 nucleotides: TGTGCCAGCAGTCGACAGGCCGATCAGCCCCAGCATTTT. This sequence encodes CASSRQADQPQHF.